Below, one TCR beta chain is given with its context. No cognate antigen has been identified for it. No much larger clonotype is one base removed from it; base qualities were not supplied. The V end loses 6 bases and the J end loses 0 bases, and a stretch of 3 bases separates them. The CDR3, from cysteine to phenylalanine, totals 11 residues. The read is trimmed to its CDR3 DNA, 33 bases read in frame from base 1. CDR1 DFQATT and CDR2 SNEGSKA were looked up in the germline V gene (reference sequence). This entry is derived from a study of immune evolution from preneoplasia to lung adenocarcinoma (dated by TCRdb to about 2021). Background on the whole study: No AAH lesions showed HLA loss of heterozygosity, compared with about 6.3% of AIS, over 12% of MIA and around a third of ADC lesions. POLYSOLVER was used to infer class I HLA alleles from exome data, and LOHHLA was used to detect allele-specific HLA loss. The overall cohort comprised about 57 patients with pulmonary nodules who underwent surgical resection. The study used immune gene expression, TCR sequencing and multiplex immunofluorescence to profile the immune contexture of lung adenocarcinoma precursors and invasive adenocarcinoma. The study reported that around 100 samples were used for TCR sequencing. TCR sequencing data were obtained from under 55 patients. Resected precursor lesions (AAH, AIS, MIA) and invasive adenocarcinomas were compared against paired morphologically normal lung tissue. The immune data were integrated with whole exome sequencing and methylation data from the same cohort of nodules. Sample size was determined by specimen availability and not by a prior power calculation.

Study-level results and caveats: The highest top T cell clone frequencies were observed in normal lung, and a progressive decrease in top T cell clone frequencies appeared to occur from AAH through AIS, MIA and invasive adenocarcinoma. KRAS-mutant nodules showed the highest T cell clonality compared with EGFR-mutant or double wild-type lesions. The highest clonality was observed in normal lung, whereas higher T cell density and diversity but lower clonality appeared to be present in later-stage lesions. Because all patients came from Japan and China, whether the findings apply to Western populations was uncertain. Findings were based on association rather than direct causation; larger cohorts with long-term follow-up and longitudinal biopsies were deemed needed.

Using the immunoSEQ hsTCRbeta Kit, TCR beta CDR3 regions were sequenced from DNA. The paper's processing steps were these. The ImmunoSEQ Analyzer was used to analyse the TCR sequencing data. T cell clonality was defined as 1 minus Pielou's evenness, calculated on productive rearrangements. The inverse Simpson index, applied to productive templates, was used to measure T cell diversity. T cell density was defined as TCR beta template counts normalized to usable DNA, with usable DNA estimated by amplification and sequencing of housekeeping genes. Two-sided Kruskal-Wallis tests were used to compare TCR metrics between histologic stages. TCRdb mirrors the immuneACCESS table, restricted to in-frame sequences. Some clones are absent from its copies; in checked studies, under half trace to an unresolved V gene, and the reason for the others is unknown. V, J and clone size are taken as reported in that table, and D and trimming were inferred from the DNA itself. The sample table lists 7,000 to 8,500 clones, less than 85% of them with a count of one. About 8.5% of the sample rests with the top ten.

Resection was performed on patients in Japan or China between the mid-2010s and the late 2010s. Two lung cancer pathologists independently reviewed H&E slides to confirm the histologic diagnosis of every case. To enrich premalignant or tumor cells for nucleic acid extraction, macro-dissection was performed after pathologic assessment. The AllPrep DNA/RNA FFPE Kit was used to isolate DNA from FFPE tissue. The sequencing sample was made of FFPE atypical adenomatous hyperplasia tissue from the lung. The cell subset or site label for this specimen denotes: atypical adenomatous hyperplasia (AAH), lung preneoplasia. The TCR originated in an older donor with lung adenocarcinoma. Some clones in this sample may be carry-over from other donors' samples. Here the chain combines TRBV20-1 and TRBJ1-3; the D gene is unclear. The encoded CDR3 is CSARSGNTIYF. The nucleotide sequence is TGCAGTGCCCGCTCTGGAAACACCATATATTTT.